This TCR beta chain was sequenced for a study of shared clonotypes between healthy human individuals. Study as a whole: With ages of 18 to 49, the donors were two women and three men. Overall study results and limits: How much donors shared clonotypes was expected to be affected by sequencing depth.

Naivety among CD8 cells was defined by CD45RO negativity and positive CCR7 selection, thereby excluding terminally differentiated effector memory CD45RA+ cells. A remark on this clone: The antigen is unknown.

Only in-frame clones appear in the TCRdb table, and some are missing; sequencing was by immunoSEQ multiplex PCR. This table holds 650,000 to 800,000 clones, just over 90% found once. The clonotype was recovered from a man aged 25-40 years in good health. Material: naive CD8+ T cells sorted from blood.

The CDR3 sequence is CAWSTSGSTDTQYF. CDR3 sequence (DNA): TGTGCCTGGAGCACTAGCGGGAGTACGGATACGCAGTATTTT. The chain recombines TRBV30 with TRBJ2-3, with 11 bases fitting TRBD2. Germline trimming cut 3 bases from V and 6 bases from J; bases unmatched to any gene: 5. Germline values: CDR1 GTSNPN, CDR2 SVGIG (reference sequence). The CDR3 is 14 amino acids.